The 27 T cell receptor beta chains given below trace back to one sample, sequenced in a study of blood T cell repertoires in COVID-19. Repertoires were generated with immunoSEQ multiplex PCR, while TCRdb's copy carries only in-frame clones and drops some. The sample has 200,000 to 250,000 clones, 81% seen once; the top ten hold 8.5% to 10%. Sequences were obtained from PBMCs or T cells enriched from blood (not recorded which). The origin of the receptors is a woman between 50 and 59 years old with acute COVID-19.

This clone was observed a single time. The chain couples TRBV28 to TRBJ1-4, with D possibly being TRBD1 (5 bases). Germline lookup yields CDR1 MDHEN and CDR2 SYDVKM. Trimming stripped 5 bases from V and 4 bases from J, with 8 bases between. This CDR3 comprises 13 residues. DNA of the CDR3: TGTGCCAGCAGTCGGGGGTTTAATGAAAAACTGTTTTTT. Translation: CASSRGFNEKLFF.

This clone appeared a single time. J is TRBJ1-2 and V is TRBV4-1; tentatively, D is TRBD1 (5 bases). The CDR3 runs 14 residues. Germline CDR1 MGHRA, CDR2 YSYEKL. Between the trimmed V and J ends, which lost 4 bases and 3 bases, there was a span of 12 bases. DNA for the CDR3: TGCGCCAGCAGCCCGACAGAAAGATACTATGGCTACACCTTC. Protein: CASSPTERYYGYTF.

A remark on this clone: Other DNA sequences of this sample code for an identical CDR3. Here the CDR3 DNA reads TGTGCCAGCTCACGGGACAGGGCAAACACTGAAGCTTTCTTT. Translation gives CASSRDRANTEAFF. This chain connects TRBV18 to TRBJ1-1; TRBD1 matches at 9 bases. Germline CDR1 KGHSH, CDR2 LQKENI. With V trimmed by 4 bases and J by 2 bases, 2 bases remained unmatched. There are 14 residues in the CDR3.

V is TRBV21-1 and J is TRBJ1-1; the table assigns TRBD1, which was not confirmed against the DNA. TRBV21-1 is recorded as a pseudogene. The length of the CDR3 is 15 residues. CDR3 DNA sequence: TGTGCCAGCAGCAATTTTACAGGGGAAAGTACTGAAGCTTTCTTT. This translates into CASSNFTGESTEAFF.

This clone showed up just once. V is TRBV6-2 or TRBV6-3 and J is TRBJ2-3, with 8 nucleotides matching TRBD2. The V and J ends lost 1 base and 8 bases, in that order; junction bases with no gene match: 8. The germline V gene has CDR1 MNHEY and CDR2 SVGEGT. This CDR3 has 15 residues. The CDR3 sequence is CASSYYEGTRGTQYF. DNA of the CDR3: TGTGCCAGCAGTTACTACGAGGGGACTAGAGGTACGCAGTATTTT.

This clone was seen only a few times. CDR3 amino acids: CASSRLGQEQYF. CDR3 nucleotides: TGTGCCAGCAGCCGCCTGGGGCAGGAGCAGTACTTC. The chain links TRBV7-8 to TRBJ2-7, with D tentatively TRBD1 (5 bases). Germline assignment: CDR1 SGHVS and CDR2 FQNEAQ. Trimming pared 5 bases from V and 7 bases from J, leaving 12 bases between. CDR3 length: 12 amino acids.

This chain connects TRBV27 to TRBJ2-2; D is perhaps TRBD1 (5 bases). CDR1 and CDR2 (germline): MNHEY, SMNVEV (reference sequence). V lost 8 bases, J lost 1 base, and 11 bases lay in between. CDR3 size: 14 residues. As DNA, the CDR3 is TGTGCCAGCCGAAAACAGGTGAACACCGGGGAGCTGTTTTTT. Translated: CASRKQVNTGELFF.

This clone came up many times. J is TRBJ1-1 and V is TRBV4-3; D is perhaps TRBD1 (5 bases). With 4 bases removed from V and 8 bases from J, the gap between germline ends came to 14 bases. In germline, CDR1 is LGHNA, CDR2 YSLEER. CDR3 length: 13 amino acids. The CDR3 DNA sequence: TGCGCCAGCAGCCCTCGGGGGTTTAACGAAGCTTTCTTT. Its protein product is CASSPRGFNEAFF.

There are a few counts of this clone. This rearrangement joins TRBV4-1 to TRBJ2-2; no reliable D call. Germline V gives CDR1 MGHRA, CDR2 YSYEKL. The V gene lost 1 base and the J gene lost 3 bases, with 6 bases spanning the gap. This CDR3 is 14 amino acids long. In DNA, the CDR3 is TGCGCCAGCAGCCAAGTCAGTGACACCGGGGAGCTGTTTTTT. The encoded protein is CASSQVSDTGELFF.

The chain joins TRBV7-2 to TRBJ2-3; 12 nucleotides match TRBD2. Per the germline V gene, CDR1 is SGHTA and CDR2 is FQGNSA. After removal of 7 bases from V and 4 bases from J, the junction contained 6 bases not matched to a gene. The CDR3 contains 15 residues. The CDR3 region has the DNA TGTGCCAGCAACCTCGGACTAGCGGGACCAGATACGCAGTATTTT. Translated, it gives CASNLGLAGPDTQYF. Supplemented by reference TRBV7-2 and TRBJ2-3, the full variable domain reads GAGVSQSPSNKVTEKGKDVELRCDPISGHTALYWYRQSLGQGLEFLIYFQGNSAPDKSGLPSDRFSAERTGGSVSTLTIQRTQQEDSAVYLCASNLGLAGPDTQYFGPGTRLTVL.

CDR3 bases: TGCGCCAGCAGCCAGTACTCGAAGACCTATAATTCACCCCTCCACTTT. Translating gives CASSQYSKTYNSPLHF. The rearrangement joins TRBV4-3 to TRBJ1-6, with D unresolved. Trimming took off 3 bases at V and 2 bases at J, with 11 bases between the two ends. In germline, CDR1 is LGHNA, CDR2 YSLEER. The CDR3 extends over 16 amino acids.

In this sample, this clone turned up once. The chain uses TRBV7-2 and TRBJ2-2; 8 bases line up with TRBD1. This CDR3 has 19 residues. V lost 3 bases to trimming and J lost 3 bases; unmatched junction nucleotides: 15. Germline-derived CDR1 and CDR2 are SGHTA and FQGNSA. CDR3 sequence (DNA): TGTGCCAGCAGCTTGTCCTTTGGCAGGGGGCGCGGGGACACCGGGGAGCTGTTTTTT. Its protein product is CASSLSFGRGRGDTGELFF.

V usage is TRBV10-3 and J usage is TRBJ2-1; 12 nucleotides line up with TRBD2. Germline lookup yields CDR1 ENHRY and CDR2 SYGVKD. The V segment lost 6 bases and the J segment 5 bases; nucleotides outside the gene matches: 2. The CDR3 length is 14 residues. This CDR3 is CAIRTSGGDNEQFF. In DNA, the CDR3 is TGTGCCATCAGGACTAGCGGGGGAGACAATGAGCAGTTCTTC.

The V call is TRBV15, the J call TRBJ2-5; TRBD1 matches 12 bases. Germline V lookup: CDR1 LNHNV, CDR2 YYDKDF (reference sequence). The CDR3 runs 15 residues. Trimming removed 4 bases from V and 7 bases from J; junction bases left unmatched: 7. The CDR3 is CATSTRDRGQATQYF. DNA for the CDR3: TGTGCCACCAGCACCCGGGACAGGGGGCAGGCGACCCAGTACTTC.

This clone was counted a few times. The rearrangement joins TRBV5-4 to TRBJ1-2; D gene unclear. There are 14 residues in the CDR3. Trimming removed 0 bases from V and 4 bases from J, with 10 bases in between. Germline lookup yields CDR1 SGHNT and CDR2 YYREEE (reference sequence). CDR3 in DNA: TGTGCCAGCAGCTTGGACAGATTCGTCTATGGCTACACCTTC. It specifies CASSLDRFVYGYTF.

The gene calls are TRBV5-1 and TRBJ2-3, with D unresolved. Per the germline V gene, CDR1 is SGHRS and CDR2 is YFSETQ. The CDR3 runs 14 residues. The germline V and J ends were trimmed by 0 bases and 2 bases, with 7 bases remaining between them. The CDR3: CASSLAENTDTQYF. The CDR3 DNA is TGCGCCAGCAGCTTGGCCGAGAACACAGATACGCAGTATTTT. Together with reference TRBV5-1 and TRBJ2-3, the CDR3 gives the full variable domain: KAGVTQTPRYLIKTRGQQVTLSCSPISGHRSVSWYQQTPGQGLQFLFEYFSETQRNKGNFPGRFSGRQFSNSRSEMNVSTLELGDSALYLCASSLAENTDTQYFGPGTRLTVL.

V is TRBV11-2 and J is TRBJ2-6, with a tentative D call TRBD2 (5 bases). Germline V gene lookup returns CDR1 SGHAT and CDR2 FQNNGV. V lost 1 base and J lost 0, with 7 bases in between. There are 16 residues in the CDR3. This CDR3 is CASSLVAFSGANVLTF. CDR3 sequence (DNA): TGTGCCAGCAGCTTAGTAGCGTTCTCTGGGGCCAACGTCCTGACTTTC.

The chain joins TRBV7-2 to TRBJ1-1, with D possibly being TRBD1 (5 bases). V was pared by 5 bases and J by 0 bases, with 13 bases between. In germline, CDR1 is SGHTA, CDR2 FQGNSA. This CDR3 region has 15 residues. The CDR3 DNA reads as TGTGCCAGCAGCCCGGACCTCAGGGTGAACACTGAAGCTTTCTTT. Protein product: CASSPDLRVNTEAFF.

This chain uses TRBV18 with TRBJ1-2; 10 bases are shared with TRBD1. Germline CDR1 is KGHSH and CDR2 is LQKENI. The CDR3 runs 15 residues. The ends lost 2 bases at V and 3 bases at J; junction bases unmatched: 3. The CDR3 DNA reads TGTGCCAGCTCACCAAGGGGACAGGGGTACTATGGCTACACCTTC. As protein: CASSPRGQGYYGYTF.

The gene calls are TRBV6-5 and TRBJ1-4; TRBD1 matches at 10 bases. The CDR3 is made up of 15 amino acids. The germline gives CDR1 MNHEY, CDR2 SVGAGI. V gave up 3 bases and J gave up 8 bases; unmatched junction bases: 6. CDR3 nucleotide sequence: TGTGCCAGCAGTTATAAGGGACAGGGGAGCGAAAAACTGTTTTTT. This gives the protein CASSYKGQGSEKLFF.

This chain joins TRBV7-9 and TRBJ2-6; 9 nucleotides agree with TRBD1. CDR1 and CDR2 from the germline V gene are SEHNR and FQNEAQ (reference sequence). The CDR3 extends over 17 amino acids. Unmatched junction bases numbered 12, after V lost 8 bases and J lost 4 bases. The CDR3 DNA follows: TGTGCCAGCGCAAGGATAGGGACAGGGCAAGGGGCCAACGTCCTGACTTTC. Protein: CASARIGTGQGANVLTF.

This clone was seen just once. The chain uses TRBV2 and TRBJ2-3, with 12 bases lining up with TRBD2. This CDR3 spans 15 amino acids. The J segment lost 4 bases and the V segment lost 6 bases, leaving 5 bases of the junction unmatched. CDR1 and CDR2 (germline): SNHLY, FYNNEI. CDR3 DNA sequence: TGTGCCAGCAGAGCTAGCGGGGGGGGATCAGATACGCAGTATTTT. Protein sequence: CASRASGGGSDTQYF.

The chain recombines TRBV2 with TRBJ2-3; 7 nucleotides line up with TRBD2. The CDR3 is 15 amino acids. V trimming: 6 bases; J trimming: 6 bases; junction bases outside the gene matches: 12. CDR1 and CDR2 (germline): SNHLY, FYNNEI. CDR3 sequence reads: CASRGLSGRADTQYF. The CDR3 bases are TGTGCCAGCAGGGGCTTAAGTGGGAGGGCCGATACGCAGTATTTT.

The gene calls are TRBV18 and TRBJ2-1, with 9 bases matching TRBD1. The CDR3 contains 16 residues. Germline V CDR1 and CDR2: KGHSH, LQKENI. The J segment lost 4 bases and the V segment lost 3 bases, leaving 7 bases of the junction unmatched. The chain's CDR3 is CASSPTDRGSYNEQFF. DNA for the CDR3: TGTGCCAGCTCACCTACGGACAGGGGTTCATACAATGAGCAGTTCTTC.

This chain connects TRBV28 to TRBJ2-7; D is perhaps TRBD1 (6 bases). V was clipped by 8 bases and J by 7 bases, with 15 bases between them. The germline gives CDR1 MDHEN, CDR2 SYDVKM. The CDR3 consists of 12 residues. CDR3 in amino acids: CASYRAWGEQYF. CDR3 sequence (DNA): TGTGCCAGCTACAGGGCCTGGGGGGAGCAGTACTTC.

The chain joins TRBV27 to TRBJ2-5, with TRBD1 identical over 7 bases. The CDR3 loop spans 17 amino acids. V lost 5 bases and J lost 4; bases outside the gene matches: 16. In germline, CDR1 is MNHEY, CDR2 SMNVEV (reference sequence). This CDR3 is CASSQGGRAGGGETQYF. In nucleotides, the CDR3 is TGTGCCAGCAGTCAAGGCGGAAGGGCAGGGGGTGGAGAGACCCAGTACTTC.

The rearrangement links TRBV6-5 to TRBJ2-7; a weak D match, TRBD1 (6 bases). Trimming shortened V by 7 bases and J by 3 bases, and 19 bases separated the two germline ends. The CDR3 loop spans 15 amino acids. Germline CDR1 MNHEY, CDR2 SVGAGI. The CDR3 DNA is TGTGCCAGCAAAGACCCGGGACAATCGGTCTACGAGCAGTACTTC. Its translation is CASKDPGQSVYEQYF.